One and the same sample provided the 5 T cell receptor beta chains below, sequenced in a study of blood T cell repertoires in COVID-19. Here immunoSEQ multiplex PCR was the method, and the copy in TCRdb shows in-frame clones only, minus some. This table has some 150,000 clones, approximately 80% appearing once. Sequences were obtained from peripheral blood. The receptor source for this set is a human donor in a cohort sampled during active COVID-19.

CDR3: CASSQGARTPNEKLFF. The DNA for the CDR3 is TGCGCCAGCAGCCAAGGGGCAAGGACACCAAATGAAAAACTGTTTTTT. The chain employs TRBV4-1 and TRBJ1-4; tentatively, D is TRBD1 (5 bases). The V end was cut by 1 base, the J end by 5 bases, with 14 bases between. The CDR3 has 16 residues. The germline gives CDR1 MGHRA, CDR2 YSYEKL.

This clone was recorded a few times. The chain employs TRBV5-6 and TRBJ1-2, with 10 bases matching TRBD1. CDR3 length: 14 residues. The germline gives CDR1 SGHDT, CDR2 YYEEEE. The trim removed 3 bases at V and 5 bases at J, leaving 4 bases unmatched. CDR3 bases: TGTGCCAGCAGCTGGACAGGGGGGCCTTATGGCTACACCTTC. Its protein product is CASSWTGGPYGYTF.

This chain connects TRBV11-3 to TRBJ1-1, with 7 bases that match TRBD1. Germline V gene sequence: CDR1 SGHNT, CDR2 YENEEA. This CDR3 is built from 13 residues. After removal of 3 bases from V and 3 bases from J, the junction contained 1 base not matched to a gene. The CDR3 here is CASSFTGDTEAFF. CDR3 nucleotides: TGTGCCAGCAGCTTTACAGGGGACACTGAAGCTTTCTTT.

The V and J genes are TRBV30 and TRBJ1-4, with D possibly TRBD1 on 5 matching bases. Looked up from germline, CDR1 is GTSNPN and CDR2 is SVGIG (reference sequence). This CDR3 has 14 amino acids. Trimming stripped 0 bases from V and 3 bases from J, with 8 bases between. CDR3 DNA: TGTGCCTGGAGTGTCGGGGGTTCTAATGAAAAACTGTTTTTT. Its protein product is CAWSVGGSNEKLFF.

The chain combines TRBV4-1 with TRBJ1-5; weak D call: TRBD1 (5 bases). CDR3 length: 14 residues. Trimming removed 3 bases from V and 8 bases from J, with 14 bases in between. Germline V CDR1 and CDR2: MGHRA, YSYEKL. The CDR3: CASSHGGNDKPQHF. The CDR3 bases are TGCGCCAGCAGCCACGGGGGGAACGACAAGCCCCAGCATTTT.